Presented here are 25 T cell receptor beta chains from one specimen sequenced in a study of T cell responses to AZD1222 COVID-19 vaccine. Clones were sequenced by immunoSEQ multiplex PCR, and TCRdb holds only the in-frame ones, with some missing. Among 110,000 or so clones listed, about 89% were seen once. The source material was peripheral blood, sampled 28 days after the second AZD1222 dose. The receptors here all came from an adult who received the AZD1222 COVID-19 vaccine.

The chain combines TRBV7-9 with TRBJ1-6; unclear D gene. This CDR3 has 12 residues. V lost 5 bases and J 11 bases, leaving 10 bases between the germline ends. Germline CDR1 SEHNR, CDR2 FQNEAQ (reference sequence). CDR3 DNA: TGTGCCAGCAGCCTCCCTGGCGCACCCCTCCACTTT. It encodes CASSLPGAPLHF.

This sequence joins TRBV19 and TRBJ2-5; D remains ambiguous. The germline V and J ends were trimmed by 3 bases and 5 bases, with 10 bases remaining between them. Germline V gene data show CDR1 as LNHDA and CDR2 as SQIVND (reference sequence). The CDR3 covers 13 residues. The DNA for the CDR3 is TGTGCCAGTAGTATGTCGTATCCGGAGACCCAGTACTTC. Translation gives CASSMSYPETQYF.

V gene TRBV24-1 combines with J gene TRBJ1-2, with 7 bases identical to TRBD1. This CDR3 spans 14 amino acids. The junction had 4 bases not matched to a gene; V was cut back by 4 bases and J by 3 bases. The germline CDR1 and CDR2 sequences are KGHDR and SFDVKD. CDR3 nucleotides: TGTGCCACCAGTGACGCCCAGGGGGACTATGGCTACACCTTC. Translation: CATSDAQGDYGYTF.

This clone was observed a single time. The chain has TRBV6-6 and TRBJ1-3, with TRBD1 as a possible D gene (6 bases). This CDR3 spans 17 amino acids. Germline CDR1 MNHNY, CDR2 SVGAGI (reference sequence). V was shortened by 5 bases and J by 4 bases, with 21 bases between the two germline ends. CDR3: CASSPIQGKTSGNTIYF. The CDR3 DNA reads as TGTGCCAGCAGTCCCATTCAGGGGAAGACATCAGGAAACACCATATATTTT.

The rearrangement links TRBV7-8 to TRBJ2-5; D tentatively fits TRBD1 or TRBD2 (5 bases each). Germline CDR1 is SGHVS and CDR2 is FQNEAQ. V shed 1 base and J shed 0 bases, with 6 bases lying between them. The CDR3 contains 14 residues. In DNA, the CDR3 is TGTGCCAGCAGCTTAGGGGGGAACCAAGAGACCCAGTACTTC. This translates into CASSLGGNQETQYF.

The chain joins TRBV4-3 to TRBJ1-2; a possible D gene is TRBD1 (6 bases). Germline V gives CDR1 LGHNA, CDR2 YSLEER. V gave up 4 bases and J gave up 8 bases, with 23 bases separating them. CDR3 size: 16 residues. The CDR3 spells CASSPSRTSAQGGYTF. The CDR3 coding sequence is TGCGCCAGCAGCCCCTCGAGGACCTCAGCACAGGGAGGCTACACCTTC.

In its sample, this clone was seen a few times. This CDR3 is CASRTPRGSGNTIYF. CDR3 DNA sequence: TGTGCCAGCAGAACCCCCCGTGGCTCTGGAAACACCATATATTTT. The rearrangement joins TRBV28 to TRBJ1-3; D is undetermined. With 6 bases removed from V and 0 bases from J, the gap between germline ends came to 12 bases. Per germline, CDR1 MDHEN and CDR2 SYDVKM. The CDR3 extends over 15 amino acids.

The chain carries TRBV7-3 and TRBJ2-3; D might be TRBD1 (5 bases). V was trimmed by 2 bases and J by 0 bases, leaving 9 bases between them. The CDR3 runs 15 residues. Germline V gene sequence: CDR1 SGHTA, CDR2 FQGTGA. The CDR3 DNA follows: TGTGCCAGCAGCTTACATGGGGCTAGCACAGATACGCAGTATTTT. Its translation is CASSLHGASTDTQYF.

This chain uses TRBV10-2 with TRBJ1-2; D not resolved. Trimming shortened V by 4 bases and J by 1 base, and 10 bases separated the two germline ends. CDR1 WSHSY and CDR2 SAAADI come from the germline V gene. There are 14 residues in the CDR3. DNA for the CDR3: TGCGCCAGCAGTGTGCCGGGAGTTAACTATGGCTACACCTTC. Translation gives CASSVPGVNYGYTF.

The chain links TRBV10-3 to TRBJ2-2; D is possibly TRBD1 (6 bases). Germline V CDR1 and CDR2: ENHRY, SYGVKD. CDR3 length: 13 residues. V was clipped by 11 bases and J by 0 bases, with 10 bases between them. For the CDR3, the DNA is TGTGCCGGGAGACAGGCGAACACCGGGGAGCTGTTTTTT. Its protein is CAGRQANTGELFF.

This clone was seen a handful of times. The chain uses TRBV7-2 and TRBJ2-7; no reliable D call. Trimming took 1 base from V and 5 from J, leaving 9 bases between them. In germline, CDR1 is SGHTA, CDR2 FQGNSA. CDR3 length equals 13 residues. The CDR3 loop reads CASSLVMGNEQYF. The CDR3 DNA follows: TGTGCCAGCAGCTTAGTGATGGGAAACGAGCAGTACTTC.

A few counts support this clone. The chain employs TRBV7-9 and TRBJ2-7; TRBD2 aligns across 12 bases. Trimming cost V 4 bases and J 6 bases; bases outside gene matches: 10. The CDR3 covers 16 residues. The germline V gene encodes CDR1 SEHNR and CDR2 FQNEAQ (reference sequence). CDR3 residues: CASSSRLLAGGGEQYF. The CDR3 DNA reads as TGTGCCAGCAGCTCCAGGCTACTAGCGGGGGGTGGCGAGCAGTACTTC.

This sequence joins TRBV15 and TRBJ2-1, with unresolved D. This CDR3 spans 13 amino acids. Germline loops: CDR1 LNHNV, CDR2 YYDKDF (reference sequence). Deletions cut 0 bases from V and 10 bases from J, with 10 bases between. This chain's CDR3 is CATSRDKLREQFF. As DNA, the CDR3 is TGTGCCACCAGCAGAGATAAGCTCAGGGAGCAGTTCTTC.

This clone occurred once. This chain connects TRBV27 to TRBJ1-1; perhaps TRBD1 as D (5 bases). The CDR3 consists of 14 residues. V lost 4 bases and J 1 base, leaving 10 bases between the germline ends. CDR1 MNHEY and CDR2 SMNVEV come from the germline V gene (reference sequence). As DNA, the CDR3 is TGTGCCAGCAGTTATCCGGGGCGGAACACTGAAGCTTTCTTT. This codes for CASSYPGRNTEAFF.

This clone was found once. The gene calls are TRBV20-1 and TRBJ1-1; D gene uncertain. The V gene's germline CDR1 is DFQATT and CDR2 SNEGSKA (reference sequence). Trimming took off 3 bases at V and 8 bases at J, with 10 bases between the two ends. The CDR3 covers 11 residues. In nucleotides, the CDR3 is TGCAGTGCTAGGTTGGACGCCGAAGCTTTCTTT. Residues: CSARLDAEAFF.

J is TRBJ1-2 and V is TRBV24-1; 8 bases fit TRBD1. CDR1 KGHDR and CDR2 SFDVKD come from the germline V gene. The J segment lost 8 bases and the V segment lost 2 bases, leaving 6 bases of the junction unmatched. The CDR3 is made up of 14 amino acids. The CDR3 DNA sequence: TGTGCCACCAGTGATTCAACCAGGGGGCGAGGCTACACCTTC. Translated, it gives CATSDSTRGRGYTF.

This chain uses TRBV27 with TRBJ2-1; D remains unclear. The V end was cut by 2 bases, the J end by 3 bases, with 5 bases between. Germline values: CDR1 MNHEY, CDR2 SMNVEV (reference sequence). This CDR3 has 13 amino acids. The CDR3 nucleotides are TGTGCCAGCAGTTTAAGGCACTACAATGAGCAGTTCTTC. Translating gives CASSLRHYNEQFF.

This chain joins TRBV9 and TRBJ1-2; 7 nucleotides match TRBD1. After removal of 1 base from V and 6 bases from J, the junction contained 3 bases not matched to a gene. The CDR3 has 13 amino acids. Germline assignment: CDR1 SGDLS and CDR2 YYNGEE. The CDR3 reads CASSVIGGNGYTF. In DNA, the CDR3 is TGTGCCAGCAGCGTAATAGGGGGCAATGGCTACACCTTC.

CDR3: CASKLAGGLQETQYF. The CDR3 DNA sequence: TGTGCCAGCAAACTAGCGGGGGGATTACAAGAGACCCAGTACTTC. The V gene is TRBV7-2, the J gene TRBJ2-5, with 12 bases matching TRBD2. Looked up from germline, CDR1 is SGHTA and CDR2 is FQGNSA. Germline trimming cut 7 bases from V and 2 bases from J; bases unmatched to any gene: 5. CDR3 length: 15 residues.

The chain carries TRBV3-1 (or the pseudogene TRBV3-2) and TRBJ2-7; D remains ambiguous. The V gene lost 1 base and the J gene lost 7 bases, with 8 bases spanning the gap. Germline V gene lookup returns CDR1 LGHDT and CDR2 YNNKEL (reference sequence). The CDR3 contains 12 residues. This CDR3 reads CASSQGWIEQYF. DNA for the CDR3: TGTGCCAGCAGCCAAGGGTGGATTGAGCAGTACTTC.

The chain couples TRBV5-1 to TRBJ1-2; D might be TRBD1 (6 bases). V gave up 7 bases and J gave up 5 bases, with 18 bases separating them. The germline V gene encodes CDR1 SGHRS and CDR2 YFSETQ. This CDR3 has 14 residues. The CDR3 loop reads CASLRTAGEYGYTF. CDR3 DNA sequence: TGCGCCAGCCTAAGGACAGCCGGGGAATATGGCTACACCTTC.

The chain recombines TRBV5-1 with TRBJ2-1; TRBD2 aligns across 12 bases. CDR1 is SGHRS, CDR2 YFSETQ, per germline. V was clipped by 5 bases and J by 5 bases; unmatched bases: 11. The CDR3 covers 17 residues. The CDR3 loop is CASSSRLAGEGNNEQFF. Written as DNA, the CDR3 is TGCGCCAGCAGTTCGAGACTAGCGGGAGAAGGGAACAATGAGCAGTTCTTC.

CDR3 residues: CASSEQGAGGSMNTEAFF. CDR3 coding DNA: TGTGCCAGCAGTGAACAAGGGGCAGGGGGCAGCATGAACACTGAAGCTTTCTTT. The V gene is TRBV2, the J gene TRBJ1-1; TRBD1 matches at 8 bases. The V gene's germline CDR1 is SNHLY and CDR2 FYNNEI. CDR3 length: 18 amino acids. V lost 2 bases, J lost 0 bases, and 11 bases stayed unmatched.

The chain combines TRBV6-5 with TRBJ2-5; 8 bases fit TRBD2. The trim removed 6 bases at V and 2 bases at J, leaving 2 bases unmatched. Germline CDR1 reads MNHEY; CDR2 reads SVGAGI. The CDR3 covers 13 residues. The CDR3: CASRGLGQETQYF. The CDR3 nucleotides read TGTGCCAGCAGGGGACTAGGTCAAGAGACCCAGTACTTC.

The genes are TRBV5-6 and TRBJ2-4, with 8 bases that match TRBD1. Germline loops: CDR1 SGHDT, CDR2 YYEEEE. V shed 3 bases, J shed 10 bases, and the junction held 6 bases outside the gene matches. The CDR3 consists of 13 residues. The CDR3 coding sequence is TGTGCCAGCAGCTCCCAACAGGGGGAGATTCAGTACTTC. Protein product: CASSSQQGEIQYF. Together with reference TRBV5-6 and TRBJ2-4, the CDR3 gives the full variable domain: DAGVTQSPTHLIKTRGQQVTLRCSPKSGHDTVSWYQQALGQGPQFIFQYYEEEERQRGNFPDRFSGHQFPNYSSELNVNALLLGDSALYLCASSSQQGEIQYFGAGTRLSVL.